The entry below gives a single T cell receptor (beta chain) sequence along with its context. Controls had myeloablative marrow grafts with methotrexate and calcineurin inhibitor, sampled at 1 year. These data belong to a study of T cells after posttransplantation cyclophosphamide. This CDR3 is 15 amino acids long. V shed 2 bases and J 8 bases; nucleotides not matched to a gene: 2. The germline gives CDR1 SNHLY, CDR2 FYNNEI. The assay was immunoSEQ multiplex PCR, and TCRdb's table has in-frame clones only and misses some. Of approximately 10,000 clones detected, 70% to 90% appear once; the ten largest clones hold 3% to 4%.

The input for sequencing was PBMCs, taken around 350 days after allogeneic stem cell transplant with calcineurin inhibitor and methotrexate. V usage is TRBV2 and J usage is TRBJ2-1; 14 nucleotides line up with TRBD2. This TCR came from a male patient between 25 and 40 years old who received an allogeneic stem cell transplant from an unrelated donor, was CMV-positive, and had acute GVHD only. Some T cells may be supplied by the graft donor. This chain's CDR3 is CASSEQGLAGDEQFF. In DNA form, the CDR3 reads TGTGCCAGCAGTGAACAGGGACTAGCGGGAGATGAGCAGTTCTTC.